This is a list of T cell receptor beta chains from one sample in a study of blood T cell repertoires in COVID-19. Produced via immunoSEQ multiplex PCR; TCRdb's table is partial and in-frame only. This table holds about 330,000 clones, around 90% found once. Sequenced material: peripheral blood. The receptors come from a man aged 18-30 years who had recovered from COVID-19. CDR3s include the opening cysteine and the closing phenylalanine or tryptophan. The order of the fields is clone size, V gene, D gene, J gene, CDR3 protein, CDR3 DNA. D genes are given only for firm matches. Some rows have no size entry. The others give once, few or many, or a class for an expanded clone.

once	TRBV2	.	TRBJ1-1	CASSVSRNTEAFF	TGTGCCAGCAGTGTCTCCAGGAACACTGAAGCTTTCTTT
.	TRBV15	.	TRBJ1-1	CATSSYRENTEAFF	TGTGCCACCAGCAGCTACAGGGAGAACACTGAAGCTTTCTTT
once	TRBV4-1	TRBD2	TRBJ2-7	CASSQDGSSVAGAPNSYEQYF	TGCGCCAGCAGCCAAGATGGGTCAAGCGTAGCGGGGGCCCCCAATTCCTACGAGCAGTACTTC
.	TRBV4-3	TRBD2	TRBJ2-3	CASSQDSSGGRQSQYF	TGCGCCAGCAGCCAAGATTCTAGCGGGGGGCGCCAGTCGCAGTATTTT
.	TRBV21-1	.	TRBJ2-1	CASSNHREGDNEQFF	TGTGCCAGCAGCAACCACAGGGAGGGGGACAATGAGCAGTTCTTC
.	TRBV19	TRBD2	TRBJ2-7	CATCGTGLAGTGRYEQYF	TGTGCCACCTGCGGGACGGGACTAGCGGGTACCGGGCGCTACGAGCAGTACTTC
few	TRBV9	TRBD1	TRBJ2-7	CASSARTGNVYEQYF	TGTGCCAGCAGCGCCAGGACAGGGAATGTCTACGAGCAGTACTTC
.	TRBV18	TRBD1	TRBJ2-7	CASTSGQGVEQYF	TGTGCCAGCACATCGGGACAGGGAGTCGAGCAGTACTTC
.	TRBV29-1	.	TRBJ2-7	CSVEVGDFPYEQYF	TGCAGCGTTGAAGTGGGGGACTTTCCCTACGAGCAGTACTTC
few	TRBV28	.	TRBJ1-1	CASRISGEGMTEAFF	TGTGCCAGCAGAATCTCGGGGGAGGGGATGACTGAAGCTTTCTTT
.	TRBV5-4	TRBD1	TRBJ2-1	CASSPVNTGDNEQFF	TGTGCCAGCAGCCCGGTAAACACAGGGGACAATGAGCAGTTCTTC
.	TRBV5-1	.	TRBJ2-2	CASSLPSTGTTNTGELFF	TGCGCCAGCAGCTTGCCCTCAACCGGGACAACCAACACCGGGGAGCTGTTTTTT
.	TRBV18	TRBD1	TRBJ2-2	CASSLMDRSRKNTGELFF	TGTGCCAGCTCACTCATGGACAGGTCGCGAAAGAACACCGGGGAGCTGTTTTTT
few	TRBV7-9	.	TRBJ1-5	CASSLKGGSSQPQHF	TGTGCCAGCAGCTTGAAGGGGGGGTCGAGTCAGCCCCAGCATTTT
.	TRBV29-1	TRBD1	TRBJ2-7	CSVGEPGTVYEQYF	TGCAGCGTTGGGGAGCCCGGGACAGTCTACGAGCAGTACTTC
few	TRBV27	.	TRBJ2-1	CASSLGRYSNNEQFF	TGTGCCAGCAGTTTAGGGCGTTACTCCAACAATGAGCAGTTCTTC
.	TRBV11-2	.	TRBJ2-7	CASSWGLYEQYF	TGTGCCAGCAGCTGGGGGCTATACGAGCAGTACTTC
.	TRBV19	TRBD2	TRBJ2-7	CASSTPGGGQAYEQYF	TGTGCCAGTAGTACCCCCGGGGGGGGGCAAGCTTACGAGCAGTACTTC
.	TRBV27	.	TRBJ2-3	CASSFGQARDTQYF	TGTGCCAGCAGTTTTGGGCAGGCCCGCGATACGCAGTATTTT
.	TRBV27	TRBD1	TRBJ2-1	CASSLPTTGGVDNEQFF	TGTGCCAGCAGTTTGCCGACGACAGGGGGCGTTGACAATGAGCAGTTCTTC
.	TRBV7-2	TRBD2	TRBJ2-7	CASRPTGTSGYEQYF	TGTGCCAGCAGGCCAACCGGGACTAGCGGCTACGAGCAGTACTTC
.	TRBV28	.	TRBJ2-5	CASSYRLRAVQETQYF	TGTGCCAGCAGTTACCGCCTGCGAGCGGTCCAAGAGACCCAGTACTTC
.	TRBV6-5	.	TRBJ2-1	CASSSRAAQNYNEQFF	TGTGCCAGCAGTTCCAGAGCGGCCCAAAATTACAATGAGCAGTTCTTC
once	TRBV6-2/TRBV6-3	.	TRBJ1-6	CASSRRLSPLHF	TGTGCCAGCAGCCGTAGACTTTCACCCCTCCACTTT
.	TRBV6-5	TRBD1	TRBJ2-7	CASRGPTGGSYEQYF	TGTGCCAGCAGAGGACCTACAGGGGGCTCCTACGAGCAGTACTTC
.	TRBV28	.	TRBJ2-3	CASSFGTVGSDTQYF	TGTGCCAGCAGTTTCGGGACAGTCGGGAGTGATACGCAGTATTTT